The TCR beta chain under discussion was sequenced for a study of control samples from healthy donors and cancer patients. Sequencing used immunoSEQ multiplex PCR; TCRdb keeps in-frame clones, though not all of them. The top ten hold about 2.2% of the sample, which has about 130,000 clones, about nine tenths seen once. The CDR3 has 15 residues. V gave up 0 bases and J gave up 5 bases; unmatched junction bases: 5. Germline V lookup: CDR1 SGDLS, CDR2 YYNGEE. The sequenced sample consisted of blood. This chain links TRBV9 with TRBJ2-7, with 10 bases identical to TRBD1. The TCR sequence derives from a woman between 50 and 59 years old in good health. The CDR3 spells CASSVEGQGFNEQYF. The CDR3 DNA follows: TGTGCCAGCAGCGTAGAGGGACAGGGGTTCAACGAGCAGTACTTC.